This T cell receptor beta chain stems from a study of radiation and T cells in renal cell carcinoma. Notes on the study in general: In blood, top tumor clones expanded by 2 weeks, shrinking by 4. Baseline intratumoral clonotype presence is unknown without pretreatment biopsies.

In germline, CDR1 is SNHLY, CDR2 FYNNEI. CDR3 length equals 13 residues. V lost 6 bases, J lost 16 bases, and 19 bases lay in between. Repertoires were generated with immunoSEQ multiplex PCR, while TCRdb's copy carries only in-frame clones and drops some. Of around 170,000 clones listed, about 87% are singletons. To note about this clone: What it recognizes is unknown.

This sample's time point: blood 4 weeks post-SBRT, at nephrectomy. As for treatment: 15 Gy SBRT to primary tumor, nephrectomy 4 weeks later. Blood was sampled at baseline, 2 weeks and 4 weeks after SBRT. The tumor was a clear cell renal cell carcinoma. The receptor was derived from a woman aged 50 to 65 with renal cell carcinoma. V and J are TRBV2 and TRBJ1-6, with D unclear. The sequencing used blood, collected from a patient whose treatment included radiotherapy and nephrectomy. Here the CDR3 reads CASSGSNNGKLHF. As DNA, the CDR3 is TGTGCCAGCAGCGGGAGTAATAATGGAAAGCTCCACTTT.